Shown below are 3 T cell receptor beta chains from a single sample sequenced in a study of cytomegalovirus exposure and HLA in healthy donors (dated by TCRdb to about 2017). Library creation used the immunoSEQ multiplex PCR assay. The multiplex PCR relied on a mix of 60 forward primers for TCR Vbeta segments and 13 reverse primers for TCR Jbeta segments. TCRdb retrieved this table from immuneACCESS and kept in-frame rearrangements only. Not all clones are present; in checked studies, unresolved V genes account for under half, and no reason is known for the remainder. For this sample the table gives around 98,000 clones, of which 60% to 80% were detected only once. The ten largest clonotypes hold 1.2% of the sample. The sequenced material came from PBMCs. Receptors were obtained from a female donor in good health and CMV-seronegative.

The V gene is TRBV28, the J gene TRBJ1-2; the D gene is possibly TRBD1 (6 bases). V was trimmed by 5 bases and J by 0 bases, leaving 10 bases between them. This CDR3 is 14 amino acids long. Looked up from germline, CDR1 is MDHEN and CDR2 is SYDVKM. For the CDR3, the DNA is TGTGCCAGCAGTCCGTGGACAGCTAACTATGGCTACACCTTC. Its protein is CASSPWTANYGYTF.

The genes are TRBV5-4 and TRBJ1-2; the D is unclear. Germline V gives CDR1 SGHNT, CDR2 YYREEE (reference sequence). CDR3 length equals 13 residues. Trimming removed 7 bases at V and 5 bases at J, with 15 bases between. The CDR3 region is CASAPSQDYGYTF. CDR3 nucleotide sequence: TGTGCCAGCGCCCCAAGCCAGGATTATGGCTACACCTTC.

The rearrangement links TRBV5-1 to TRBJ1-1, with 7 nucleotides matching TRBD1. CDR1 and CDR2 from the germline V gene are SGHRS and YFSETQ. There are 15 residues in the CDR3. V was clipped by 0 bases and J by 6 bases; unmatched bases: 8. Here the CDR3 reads CASSLVGAGGPEAFF. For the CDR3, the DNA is TGCGCCAGCAGCTTGGTAGGGGCAGGGGGACCTGAAGCTTTCTTT.